This entry concerns a single T cell receptor beta chain. The germline V gene encodes CDR1 SGDLS and CDR2 YYNGEE. After removal of 4 bases from V and 4 bases from J, the junction contained 10 bases not matched to a gene. The CDR3 totals 15 residues. Produced via immunoSEQ multiplex PCR; TCRdb's table is partial and in-frame only. There are about 80,000 clones in the sample; approximately 94% occur only once, and around 0.37% lies in the top ten. The data were taken from a study of technical replicates of blood from a few donors. V and J are TRBV9 and TRBJ1-1; 7 bases map to TRBD1. Input material: T cells isolated from PBMCs. The TCR sequence derives from a human donor in good health. In DNA form, the CDR3 reads TGTGCCAGCAGCTCAGCCAGACAGGGCGGCACTGAAGCTTTCTTT. Protein sequence: CASSSARQGGTEAFF.